The T cell receptor beta chain under discussion was sequenced for a study of human T cells and chemical hapten exposure (dated by TCRdb to about 2021). In terms of the full investigation: Libraries were combined into a pool for sequencing, and differences in TCR yield between samples came mainly from small differences in library volumes within the pool. Both TCR alpha and TCR beta chains were sequenced from each blood RNA sample. This study followed changes in the peripheral blood TCR repertoire in vivo during primary and secondary sensitization of alopecia patients to the hapten diphenylcyclopropenone (DPC). Here is what the overall study found, with its caveats: The number of TCRs above 1 in 1000 frequency did not change with DPC sensitization; there was no evidence of global repertoire structure alterations. Repeated subsampling changed both the strength of the expansion versus patch-test correlation and the threshold at which the correlation became significant.

Reading the label with the study, this specimen's time point is: healthy volunteer bleed at 2 weeks. Total RNA was extracted from unfractionated whole blood that had been collected in Tempus Blood RNA tubes. Five healthy volunteers acted as controls for TCR sequencing and had blood drawn at day 0, 2 weeks and 6 weeks. This clonotype has a handful of counts. There is no known antigen for this receptor. Per-base quality was not reported, and no clone a single base away is much larger than it. V is shortened by 6 bases, J by 4 bases, and the region joining them spans 7 bases. Reading the germline V gene gives CDR1 WSHSY and CDR2 SAAADI. The CDR3 runs 11 residues from the cysteine to the phenylalanine. Of all the DNA, just the CDR3 is kept, 33 bases in frame from base 1. Libraries were built with RACE. For sequencing, a NextSeq 500 was employed. During library preparation, unique molecular identifiers were attached to individual cDNA molecules so that TCRs could be counted quantitatively and reproducibly. Regarding the original processing steps: Samples had a median of about 96,000 TCRs, with a range from about 23,224 to 750,000. V, J and CDR3 annotation of the TCR reads was performed with the Decombinator software suite. For the PS versus PT1 abundance plots, all samples were subsampled to the same number of TCRs (28,000). TCRs were defined as expanded if absent before sensitization and observed at least eight times at the 2-week time point. The public reads were reanalyzed by TCRdb: fastp trimming at Q25, MiXCR alignment, in-frame beta chains only. Rows with a matching CDR3 protein are joined into one entry that keeps the most common DNA and genes. The authors' filters were not applied to this entry. In all, the sample holds about 130,000 distinct CDR3 sequences, and around 8.2% of those were seen once. Under 2% of the sample belongs to the ten largest clones.

In this chain, TRBV10-2 is recombined with TRBJ2-7; the best D guess is TRBD2, with 5 bases matching. The TCR comes from a male donor in good health. Some clones in this sample may be carry-over from other donors' samples. Sequenced sample: whole blood. The sequenced DNA is TGCGCCAGCAGAACTAGGTACGAGCAGTACTTC. Translation gives CASRTRYEQYF.